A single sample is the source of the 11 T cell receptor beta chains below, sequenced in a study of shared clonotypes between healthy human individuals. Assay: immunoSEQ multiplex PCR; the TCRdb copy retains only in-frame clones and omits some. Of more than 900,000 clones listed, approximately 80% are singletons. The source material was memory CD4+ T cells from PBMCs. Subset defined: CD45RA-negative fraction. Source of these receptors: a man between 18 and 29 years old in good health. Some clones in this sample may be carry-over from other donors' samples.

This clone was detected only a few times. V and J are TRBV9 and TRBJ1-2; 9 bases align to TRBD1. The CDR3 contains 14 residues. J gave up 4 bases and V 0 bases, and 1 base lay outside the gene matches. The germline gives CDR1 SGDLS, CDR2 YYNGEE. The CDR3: CASSVGTGAYGYTF. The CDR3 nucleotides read TGTGCCAGCAGCGTAGGGACAGGGGCCTATGGCTACACCTTC.

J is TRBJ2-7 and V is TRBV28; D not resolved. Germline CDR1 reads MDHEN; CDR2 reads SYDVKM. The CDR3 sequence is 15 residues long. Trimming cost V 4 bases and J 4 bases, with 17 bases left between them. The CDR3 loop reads CASSSPATTFYEQYF. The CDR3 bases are TGTGCCAGCAGTTCACCAGCGACAACCTTTTACGAGCAGTACTTC. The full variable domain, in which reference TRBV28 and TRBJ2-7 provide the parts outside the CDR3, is DVKVTQSSRYLVKRTGEKVFLECVQDMDHENMFWYRQDPGLGLRLIYFSYDVKMKEKGDIPEGYSVSREKKERFSLILESASTNQTSMYLCASSSPATTFYEQYFGPGTRLTVT.

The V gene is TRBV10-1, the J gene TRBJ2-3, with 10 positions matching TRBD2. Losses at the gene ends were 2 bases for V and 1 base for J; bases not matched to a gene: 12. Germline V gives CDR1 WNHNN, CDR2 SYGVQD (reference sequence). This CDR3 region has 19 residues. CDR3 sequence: CASSEPASGSARGTDTQYF. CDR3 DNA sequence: TGCGCCAGCAGTGAGCCCGCTAGCGGGAGTGCTCGGGGCACAGATACGCAGTATTTT.

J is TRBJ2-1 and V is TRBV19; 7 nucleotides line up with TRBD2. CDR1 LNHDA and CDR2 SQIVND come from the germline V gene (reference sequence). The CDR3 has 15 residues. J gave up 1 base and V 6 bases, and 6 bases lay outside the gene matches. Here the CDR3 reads CASRMGGRSYNEQFF. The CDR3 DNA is TGTGCCAGTAGGATGGGCGGGAGATCCTACAATGAGCAGTTCTTC.

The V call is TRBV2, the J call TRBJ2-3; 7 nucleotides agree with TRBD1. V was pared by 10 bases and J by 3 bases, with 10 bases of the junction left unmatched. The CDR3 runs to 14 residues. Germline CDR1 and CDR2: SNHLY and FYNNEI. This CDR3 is CAIVRDSWTDTQYF. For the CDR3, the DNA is TGTGCCATTGTCCGGGACAGCTGGACAGATACGCAGTATTTT.

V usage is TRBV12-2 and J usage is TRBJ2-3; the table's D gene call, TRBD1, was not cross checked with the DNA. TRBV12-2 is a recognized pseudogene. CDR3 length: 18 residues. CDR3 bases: TGTGCAAGTCGCTTAGCCACTGGGACAGGGGTCTCCACAGATACGCAGTATTTT. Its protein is CASRLATGTGVSTDTQYF.

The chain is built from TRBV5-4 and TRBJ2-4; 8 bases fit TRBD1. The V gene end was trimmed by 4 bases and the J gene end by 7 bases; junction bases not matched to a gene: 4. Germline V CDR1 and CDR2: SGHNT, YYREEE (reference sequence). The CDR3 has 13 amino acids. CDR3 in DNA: TGTGCCAGCAGCCCTGGACAGGGTAACATTCAGTACTTC. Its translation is CASSPGQGNIQYF.

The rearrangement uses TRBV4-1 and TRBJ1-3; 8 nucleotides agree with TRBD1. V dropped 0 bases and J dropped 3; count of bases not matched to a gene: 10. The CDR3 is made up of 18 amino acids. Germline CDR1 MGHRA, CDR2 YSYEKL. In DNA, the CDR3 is TGCGCCAGCAGCCAAGAAGCGGGACAGGTATGGGATGGAAACACCATATATTTT. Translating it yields CASSQEAGQVWDGNTIYF.

In nucleotides, the CDR3 is TGTGCCAGCATTGCGTCAGGGGCCTACACTGAAGCTTTCTTT. Residues: CASIASGAYTEAFF. The chain recombines TRBV28 with TRBJ1-1; TRBD1 is a possible D gene (6 bases). V lost 7 bases and J 3 bases, leaving 15 bases between the germline ends. The CDR3 totals 14 residues. Germline-derived CDR1 and CDR2 are MDHEN and SYDVKM.

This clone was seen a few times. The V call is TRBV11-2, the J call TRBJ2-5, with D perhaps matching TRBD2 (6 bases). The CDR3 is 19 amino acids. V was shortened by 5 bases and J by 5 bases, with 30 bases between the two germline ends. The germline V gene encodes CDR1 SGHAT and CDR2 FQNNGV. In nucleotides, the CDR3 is TGTGCCAGCAGCCCCAGATTGGGCCAGGGAGGTTTTGGACTCGAGACCCAGTACTTC. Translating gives CASSPRLGQGGFGLETQYF.

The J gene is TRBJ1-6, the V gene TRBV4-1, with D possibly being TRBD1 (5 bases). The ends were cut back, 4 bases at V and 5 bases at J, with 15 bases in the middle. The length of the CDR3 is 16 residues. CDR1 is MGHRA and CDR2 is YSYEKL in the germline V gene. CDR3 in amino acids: CASSPLVGRDNSPLHF. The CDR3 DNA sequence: TGCGCCAGCAGCCCTCTCGTAGGCAGGGATAATTCACCCCTCCACTTT.